This TCR beta chain was documented in a study of blood T cell repertoires in COVID-19. As for the study in general: Whether acute or convalescent, the COVID-19 samples came from the United States, Italy and Spain. The analysed material was cDNA or gDNA that came from T cells, B-cell-depleted T cells, or PBMCs.

In the authors' workflow: It was from reference gene primer amplification that nucleated cell counts were estimated. Method: immunoSEQ multiplex PCR; TCRdb's copy keeps in-frame clones and lacks some. That table gives V, J and clone size, and the DNA gave D and trimming. The data show around 130,000 clones, around 87% seen once. Sequenced sample: peripheral blood. The sequence was obtained from a woman in her fifties or sixties with acute or convalescent COVID-19.

The CDR3 reads CASSLAGQGGRYTEAFF. CDR3 nucleotide sequence: TGTGCCAGCAGCTTGGCCGGTCAGGGTGGTAGATACACTGAAGCTTTCTTT. The chain has TRBV5-5 and TRBJ1-1; TRBD1 is a possible D gene (5 bases). Germline values: CDR1 SGHKS, CDR2 YYEKEE (reference sequence). V shed 0 bases and J shed 3 bases, with 18 bases lying between them. The CDR3 is made up of 17 amino acids.